This T cell receptor beta chain was recorded in a study of cytomegalovirus exposure and HLA in healthy donors. Germline V gene data show CDR1 as SEHNR and CDR2 as FQNEAQ (reference sequence). The V segment lost 5 bases and the J segment 8 bases; nucleotides outside the gene matches: 9. This CDR3 is 14 amino acids long. PCR employed 60 Vbeta and 13 Jbeta primers. Clones were read by immunoSEQ multiplex PCR, and TCRdb kept only the in-frame ones, dropping some. The table shows about 140,000 clones, with around three quarters occurring only once. The chain links TRBV7-9 to TRBJ1-1; 9 nucleotides align to TRBD1. Specimen: PBMCs. This TCR derives from a middle-aged man in good health and CMV-seronegative. In DNA form, the CDR3 reads TGTGCCAGCAGCGCCCCGGACAGGGGAGAAGAAGCTTTCTTT. Its translation: CASSAPDRGEEAFF.